This TCR beta chain was captured by sequencing in a study of breast tumors, draining lymph nodes, adjacent tissues. Findings of the study overall: Tumors had less TCR diversity than lymph nodes, more than nontumor tissue.

The germline CDR1 and CDR2 sequences are SNHLY and FYNNEI. V was cut by 7 bases and J by 2 bases, with 18 bases left in between. The CDR3 extends over 15 amino acids. This clonotype occurred many times. The target antigen is unknown. Breast cancer patients provided tissue from their axillary draining lymph nodes. TCRdb re-analysed the multiplex PCR reads in MiXCR, keeping a single row per CDR3 protein. The top ten clones hold 1.4% of a sample with about 230,000 distinct CDR3 sequences, 32% of them seen once. This receptor was taken from a female donor with breast cancer. Some clones in this sample may be carry-over from other donors' samples. This chain uses TRBV2 with TRBJ2-7; TRBD1 or TRBD2 may be the D gene (5 bases each). What was sequenced was axillary lymph node tissue. The CDR3 sequence is CASTPSAVGAYEQYF. In DNA, the CDR3 is TGTGCCAGCACGCCCTCGGCGGTGGGGGCCTACGAGCAGTACTTC.